These 18 T cell receptor beta chains were sequenced from one sample in a study of CD8 T cells in ankylosing spondylitis. TCRdb ran MiXCR on the 5' RACE reads and lists one entry per CDR3 protein. The data hold around 300,000 distinct CDR3 sequences, with roughly 14% observed a single time. Sequenced input: blood, either unsorted or a sorted T cell fraction (not recorded which). These receptors were taken from a male donor with ankylosing spondylitis or in good health (not recorded which).

This clonotype came up many times. The chain is built from TRBV29-1 and TRBJ1-1; a possible D gene is TRBD1 (6 bases). V gave up 4 bases and J gave up 7 bases, with 10 bases separating them. In germline, CDR1 is SQVTM, CDR2 ANQGSEA. CDR3 size: 11 residues. The CDR3: CSVGRGNEAFF. In nucleotides, the CDR3 is TGCAGCGTTGGGAGGGGGAATGAAGCTTTCTTT.

The chain links TRBV5-1 to TRBJ2-7; perhaps TRBD2 as D (7 bases). CDR3 length: 17 residues. Germline V gives CDR1 SGHRS, CDR2 YFSETQ. Trimming took 0 bases from V and 2 from J, leaving 18 bases between them. CDR3 region: CASSLAGGRVQAYEQYF. CDR3 coding DNA: TGCGCCAGCAGCTTGGCGGGGGGCAGGGTGCAAGCCTACGAGCAGTACTTC. Drawing the rest from reference TRBV5-1 and TRBJ2-7, the complete variable domain is KAGVTQTPRYLIKTRGQQVTLSCSPISGHRSVSWYQQTPGQGLQFLFEYFSETQRNKGNFPGRFSGRQFSNSRSEMNVSTLELGDSALYLCASSLAGGRVQAYEQYFGPGTRLTVT.

This clonotype turned up a few times. This rearrangement joins TRBV20-1 to TRBJ2-2; no clear D gene. The ends were cut back, 1 base at V and 3 bases at J, with 3 bases in the middle. The CDR3 spans 12 residues. Germline assignment: CDR1 DFQATT and CDR2 SNEGSKA (reference sequence). Here the CDR3 reads CSARGYTGELFF. The CDR3 DNA follows: TGCAGTGCTAGAGGGTACACCGGGGAGCTGTTTTTT.

In this sample, this clonotype turned up a few times. This chain joins TRBV3-1 and TRBJ2-2, with D tentatively TRBD1 or TRBD2 (5 bases each). V shed 4 bases and J shed 8 bases, with 14 bases lying between them. This CDR3 region has 14 residues. Germline V gives CDR1 LGHDT, CDR2 YNNKEL (reference sequence). The CDR3 here is CASSRDQRGGELFF. CDR3 coding DNA: TGTGCCAGCAGCCGGGACCAGCGAGGAGGGGAGCTGTTTTTT.

This rearrangement joins TRBV7-8 to TRBJ1-1; D gene ambiguous. V gave up 2 bases and J gave up 4 bases, with 11 bases separating them. The CDR3 has 14 residues. Per germline, CDR1 SGHVS and CDR2 FQNEAQ. CDR3: CASSLISRSTEAFF. CDR3 sequence (DNA): TGTGCCAGCAGCTTAATATCTCGGAGCACTGAAGCTTTCTTT. Complete variable domain (other parts from reference TRBV7-8 and TRBJ1-1): GAGVSQSPRYKVAKRGQDVALRCDPISGHVSLFWYQQALGQGPEFLTYFQNEAQLDKSGLPSDRFFAERPEGSVSTLKIQRTQQEDSAVYLCASSLISRSTEAFFGQGTRLTVV.

This clonotype was detected only a few times. The chain uses TRBV12-3 or TRBV12-4 and TRBJ1-5, with 9 bases lining up with TRBD1. The CDR3 loop spans 14 amino acids. J lost 6 bases, V lost 5 bases, and 5 bases had no gene match. CDR3 region: CASSTGGAGQPQHF. As DNA, the CDR3 is TGTGCCAGCAGTACAGGGGGCGCGGGTCAGCCCCAGCATTTT.

This clonotype was seen only a few times. The gene calls are TRBV9 and TRBJ1-6; 8 bases match TRBD1. V gave up 3 bases and J gave up 7 bases; unmatched junction bases: 6. Germline CDR1 SGDLS, CDR2 YYNGEE. This CDR3 region has 15 residues. The CDR3 spells CASSGGTGPNSPLHF. The CDR3 region has the DNA TGTGCCAGCAGCGGCGGGACAGGTCCGAATTCACCCCTCCACTTT.

The chain uses TRBV12-3 or TRBV12-4 and TRBJ2-1; a possible D gene is TRBD2 (6 bases). The CDR3 loop spans 15 amino acids. V dropped 8 bases and J dropped 2 bases, with 16 bases sitting between them. The CDR3 here is CASGRVGTAYNEQFF. The CDR3, as DNA: TGTGCCAGCGGCAGGGTGGGGACTGCCTACAATGAGCAGTTCTTC.

This chain uses TRBV12-3 or TRBV12-4 with TRBJ1-1; D is unresolved. Trimming removed 2 bases at V and 3 bases at J, with 7 bases between. This CDR3 region has 13 residues. As DNA, the CDR3 is TGTGCCAGCAGTTTATTGGCAGACACTGAAGCTTTCTTT. As protein: CASSLLADTEAFF.

This clonotype was counted between two and nine times. The chain combines TRBV7-8 with TRBJ2-7; no definite D call. CDR3 length equals 14 residues. CDR1 is SGHVS, CDR2 FQNEAQ, per germline. Trimming took 1 base from V and 5 from J, leaving 12 bases between them. In nucleotides, the CDR3 is TGTGCCAGCAGCTTAGTACAGCCAAGGAACGAGCAGTACTTC. Protein sequence: CASSLVQPRNEQYF.

This clonotype was counted a few times. This chain links TRBV5-1 with TRBJ2-7, with 7 bases fitting TRBD1. CDR3 length equals 15 residues. V was pared by 4 bases and J by 2 bases, with 9 bases of the junction left unmatched. Germline assignment: CDR1 SGHRS and CDR2 YFSETQ. The CDR3 protein is CASSPHRGQAYEQYF. CDR3 coding DNA: TGCGCCAGCAGCCCCCACAGGGGACAAGCCTACGAGCAGTACTTC.

This clonotype was picked up a small number of times. The genes are TRBV12-3 or TRBV12-4 and TRBJ2-5, with TRBD2 as a possible D gene (5 bases). The V end lost 8 bases, the J end lost 0 bases, and 13 bases lay between the germline ends. This CDR3 spans 14 amino acids. CDR3 residues: CASAGKGHQETQYF. The CDR3, as DNA: TGTGCCAGCGCCGGGAAGGGTCACCAAGAGACCCAGTACTTC.

The sample holds many counts of this clonotype. The chain employs TRBV12-3 or TRBV12-4 and TRBJ1-1; perhaps TRBD1 as D (6 bases). Trimming removed 6 bases from V and 5 bases from J, with 13 bases in between. The CDR3 totals 13 residues. Written as DNA, the CDR3 is TGTGCCAGCAGGTCCACAGGGCGGACTGAAGCTTTCTTT. It yields the protein CASRSTGRTEAFF.

This clonotype showed up many times. V usage is TRBV4-1 and J usage is TRBJ1-3; the D is unclear. Germline CDR1 is MGHRA and CDR2 is YSYEKL. This CDR3 spans 19 amino acids. Trimming took off 0 bases at V and 0 bases at J, with 18 bases between the two ends. The DNA of the CDR3 is TGCGCCAGCAGCCAAGATGTGAGAGAAGGTGCCTCCTCTGGAAACACCATATATTTT. Translation: CASSQDVREGASSGNTIYF.

The genes are TRBV12-3 or TRBV12-4 and TRBJ2-3; D may be TRBD2 (5 bases). The CDR3 contains 12 residues. V dropped 6 bases and J dropped 8 bases, with 12 bases sitting between them. The CDR3 region is CASSPGSVTQYF. The CDR3 nucleotides read TGTGCCAGCAGCCCGGGATCGGTTACGCAGTATTTT.

The chain employs TRBV12-3 or TRBV12-4 and TRBJ1-1, with D tentatively TRBD1 (6 bases). The CDR3 has 17 residues. Trimming left V 8 bases short and J 1 base short, with 23 bases between. The chain's CDR3 is CASSINLGGTRNTEAFF. In DNA, the CDR3 is TGTGCCAGCTCGATAAATTTGGGTGGGACACGGAACACTGAAGCTTTCTTT.

The table lists this clonotype with many counts. The chain carries TRBV27 and TRBJ1-5, with D unclear. Germline V CDR1 and CDR2: MNHEY, SMNVEV (reference sequence). Trimming cost V 5 bases and J 5 bases, with 10 bases left between them. The CDR3 extends over 13 amino acids. CDR3 nucleotides: TGTGCCAGCAGTCCGGGGTTGGATCAGCCCCAGCATTTT. Translated: CASSPGLDQPQHF.

This clonotype was counted many times. The rearrangement links TRBV20-1 to TRBJ1-2; D gene uncertain. Germline V gene data show CDR1 as DFQATT and CDR2 as SNEGSKA (reference sequence). CDR3 length equals 11 residues. V gave up 0 bases and J gave up 8 bases, with 7 bases separating them. The CDR3 loop reads CSARDVPGYTF. The CDR3 nucleotides are TGCAGTGCTAGAGATGTCCCGGGCTACACCTTC.